This T cell receptor beta chain comes out of a study of T cell responses to AZD1222 COVID-19 vaccine. Study conclusions and caveats: Recipients of two AZD1222 doses showed rising Spike-specific TCR breadth and depth. The study reported that nearly half of spike-specific TCRs target unmutated variant regions. Mapped onto spike, vaccine-associated CD4 TCRs spanned it and were dominant at 160-218 and 743-854.

This CDR3 has 21 residues. J gave up 6 bases and V 0 bases, and 20 bases lay outside the gene matches. Looked up from germline, CDR1 is MNHEY and CDR2 is SMNVEV (reference sequence). Notes on this clone: Its antigen is not known.

The method was immunoSEQ multiplex PCR; TCRdb's version includes in-frame clones alone and lacks a portion of them. The table lists approximately 72,000 clones, 89% of them singletons. Sequences were derived from peripheral blood, sampled 28 days after the second AZD1222 dose. This TCR was sampled from an adult who received the AZD1222 COVID-19 vaccine. The chain couples TRBV27 to TRBJ2-3, with TRBD2 matching 11 bases. CDR3 DNA sequence: TGTGCCAGCAGTTTATCGGGTTTGGGACTAGCGGTCCCTACGGAAGGGGATACGCAGTATTTT. Translating gives CASSLSGLGLAVPTEGDTQYF.